This T cell receptor (beta chain) was recorded in a study of cytomegalovirus exposure and HLA in healthy donors. For the study at large: The study's early data release held about 85 million unique TCRs from HLA-typed donors. Study observations and caveats: Reportedly, TCR beta sequences accurately predicted HLA-A and HLA-B alleles in most subjects. A later analysis linked a missense DCLRE1C variant to TCR beta V- and J-gene trimming. It was approximately 160 TCR beta chains that were listed as cytomegalovirus-associated.

The PCR made use of 60 Vbeta and 13 Jbeta primers. Assay: immunoSEQ multiplex PCR; the TCRdb copy retains only in-frame clones and omits some. The repertoire has 120,000 to 150,000 clones, approximately 79% of them found once; the top ten carry around 0.7%. About this clone: Antigen specificity is unknown.

V lost 3 bases, J lost 4 bases, and 11 bases stayed unmatched. This CDR3 region has 15 residues. The germline V gene encodes CDR1 GTSNPN and CDR2 SVGIG (reference sequence). The sample comprised PBMCs. This chain joins TRBV30 and TRBJ1-2; TRBD1 matches at 7 bases. This receptor was taken from a male donor in good health and CMV-seronegative. The CDR3 bases are TGTGCCTGGAGAGCCGGGACAGAGACATTCTATGGCTACACCTTC. This gives the protein CAWRAGTETFYGYTF.